These 32 T cell receptor beta chains were all obtained from the same sample, sequenced in a study of identical twins. MiXCR, applied by TCRdb to the 5' RACE reads, yields one record per CDR3 protein. Altogether a few hundred thousand distinct CDR3 sequences are present, less than 9.5% being singletons, with the ten largest covering under 7.5%. This same sample was also taken into another study, of yellow fever vaccine responses in identical twins.

Input material: CD8+ T cells sorted from blood. The receptors shown here come from a woman aged 18-29 years in good health.

Regarding this clonotype: At one of its ends the junction is not consistent with the germline gene, which may arise from a read error. This chain uses TRBV7-7 with TRBJ2-5, with D perhaps matching TRBD1 (5 bases). This CDR3 has 16 residues. Germline loops: CDR1 SSHAT, CDR2 FNYEAQ (reference sequence). The CDR3 DNA reads as TGTGCTAGCAGCTTAACCGGGTGGCAGGGAAGAGAGACCCAGTACTTC. Translation gives CASSLTGWQGRETQYF.

J is TRBJ2-7 and V is TRBV4-3; D is perhaps TRBD1 (5 bases). Trimming took 3 bases from V and 1 from J, leaving 13 bases between them. The CDR3 is 15 residues long. Germline V gene data show CDR1 as LGHNA and CDR2 as YSLEER. The CDR3 loop is CASSHPGQGSYEQYF. The CDR3 DNA follows: TGCGCCAGCAGCCACCCTGGGCAGGGATCCTACGAGCAGTACTTC.

Only a few counts were recorded for this clonotype. V gene TRBV28 combines with J gene TRBJ1-1; 8 bases are a match to TRBD1. Germline loops: CDR1 MDHEN, CDR2 SYDVKM. V lost 5 bases and J lost 10; bases outside the gene matches: 9. This CDR3 region has 13 residues. The DNA for the CDR3 is TGTGCCAGCAGTAGAGACAGGGGCGTTAGAGCTTTCTTT. Translating it yields CASSRDRGVRAFF.

The rearrangement joins TRBV27 to TRBJ2-7; D is undetermined. The V gene's germline CDR1 is MNHEY and CDR2 SMNVEV (reference sequence). Trimming took 10 bases from V and 7 from J, leaving 14 bases between them. The CDR3 runs to 11 residues. This CDR3 is CATVGMGEQYF. For the CDR3, the DNA is TGTGCCACCGTAGGAATGGGGGAGCAGTACTTC.

This chain links TRBV19 with TRBJ2-1, with D unresolved. Germline V lookup: CDR1 LNHDA, CDR2 SQIVND (reference sequence). The CDR3 totals 12 residues. Trimming removed 3 bases from V and 7 bases from J, with 7 bases in between. The CDR3 sequence: CASSMGLNEQFF. The CDR3 DNA sequence: TGTGCCAGTAGTATGGGGTTAAATGAGCAGTTCTTC.

This clonotype occurred a few times. V gene TRBV18 combines with J gene TRBJ2-5; 10 positions agree with TRBD2. V shed 1 base, J shed 3 bases, and the junction held 5 bases outside the gene matches. CDR3 length: 16 amino acids. CDR1 is KGHSH and CDR2 is LQKENI in the germline V gene. CDR3 protein: CASSPQLAGREETQYF. CDR3 sequence (DNA): TGTGCCAGCTCACCACAACTAGCGGGGCGAGAAGAGACCCAGTACTTC.

This clonotype was counted at least ten times. A read error may produce the germline difference seen at one junction end. The V gene is TRBV7-7, the J gene TRBJ2-1; 10 bases align to TRBD2. The germline gives CDR1 SSHAT, CDR2 FNYEAQ (reference sequence). The CDR3 runs 18 residues. CDR3 nucleotide sequence: TGTGCTAGCAGCCCCAGGTTTGGAGGTACTAGCGGGGCCAATGAGCAGTTCTTC. Residues: CASSPRFGGTSGANEQFF.

This sequence joins TRBV4-1 and TRBJ2-7; 7 positions agree with TRBD2. The ends lost 3 bases at V and 0 bases at J; junction bases unmatched: 11. Germline CDR1 reads MGHRA; CDR2 reads YSYEKL. The CDR3 length is 17 residues. The DNA of the CDR3 is TGCGCCAGCAGCCACGAGGAACCGGGACTAAGCTCCTACGAGCAGTACTTC. It encodes CASSHEEPGLSSYEQYF.

This clonotype was observed many times. The V call is TRBV14, the J call TRBJ2-1, with D tentatively TRBD1 (6 bases). Germline CDR1 reads SGHDN; CDR2 reads FVKESK. The CDR3 totals 13 residues. Trimming cost V 4 bases and J 5 bases, with 9 bases left between them. The CDR3 sequence: CASSPQGNNEQFF. As DNA, the CDR3 is TGTGCCAGCAGCCCACAGGGAAACAATGAGCAGTTCTTC.

This clonotype appeared many times. The V gene is TRBV28, the J gene TRBJ2-1, with D perhaps matching TRBD1 (6 bases). There are 15 residues in the CDR3. Deletions cut 3 bases from V and 8 bases from J, with 17 bases between. The germline V gene encodes CDR1 MDHEN and CDR2 SYDVKM. The CDR3: CASSFPGQRGDEQFF. The CDR3, as DNA: TGTGCCAGCAGTTTCCCTGGACAGCGAGGGGATGAGCAGTTCTTC.

This chain links TRBV24-1 with TRBJ1-5; D uncertain. V dropped 9 bases and J dropped 7 bases, with 15 bases sitting between them. CDR3 length: 13 amino acids. Per the germline V gene, CDR1 is KGHDR and CDR2 is SFDVKD. CDR3 sequence reads: CATSAHGGQPQHF. The CDR3 DNA reads TGTGCCACCTCTGCTCACGGCGGGCAGCCCCAGCATTTT.

At least ten counts were recorded for this clonotype. The chain couples TRBV2 to TRBJ2-7, with D possibly matching TRBD1 (6 bases). With 9 bases removed from V and 0 bases from J, the gap between germline ends came to 9 bases. Germline V gives CDR1 SNHLY, CDR2 FYNNEI. This CDR3 has 12 amino acids. The CDR3 sequence is CASDRTSYEQYF. The CDR3 DNA reads as TGTGCCAGTGACAGGACCTCCTACGAGCAGTACTTC.

This clonotype occurred many times. The junction departs from germline at one end; a sequencing error may be responsible. The chain employs TRBV7-9 and TRBJ2-7, with D uncertain. The CDR3 runs to 11 residues. Germline loops: CDR1 SEHNR, CDR2 FQNEAQ (reference sequence). CDR3 residues: CASSSSHEQYF. As DNA, the CDR3 is TGTGCCAGCAGCTCCTCCCACGAGCAGTACTTC. Looking up the rest from reference TRBV7-9 and TRBJ2-7 gives the full variable domain: DTGVSQNPRHKITKRGQNVTFRCDPISEHNRLYWYRQTLGQGPEFLTYFQNEAQLEKSRLLSDRFSAERPKGSFSTLEIQRTEQGDSAMYLCASSSSHEQYFGPGTRLTVT.

This clonotype was picked up a small number of times. The chain couples TRBV15 to TRBJ2-7, with a tentative D call TRBD2 (5 bases). The CDR3 extends over 12 amino acids. Trimming cost V 4 bases and J 1 base, with 5 bases left between them. Germline V gene data show CDR1 as LNHNV and CDR2 as YYDKDF (reference sequence). For the CDR3, the DNA is TGTGCCACCAGCACGGGGTCCTACGAGCAGTACTTC. It yields the protein CATSTGSYEQYF.

This clonotype was picked up a small number of times. The rearrangement links TRBV12-3 or TRBV12-4 to TRBJ1-2; D not resolved. This CDR3 is 13 amino acids long. With 5 bases removed from V and 1 base from J, the gap between germline ends came to 8 bases. This CDR3 is CASSPDNNYGYTF. Written as DNA, the CDR3 is TGTGCCAGCAGTCCAGACAATAACTATGGCTACACCTTC.

In its sample, this clonotype was seen many times. This chain joins TRBV4-1 and TRBJ2-1; 7 nucleotides agree with TRBD2. V lost 4 bases and J lost 9; bases outside the gene matches: 6. Germline V gene lookup returns CDR1 MGHRA and CDR2 YSYEKL. The CDR3 is 13 residues long. The CDR3 loop is CASSPGLGGEQFF. The CDR3 DNA reads TGCGCCAGCAGCCCTGGACTAGGTGGTGAGCAGTTCTTC.

This clonotype was detected ten times or more. The V call is TRBV11-1, the J call TRBJ1-4; 10 bases agree with TRBD1. The ends lost 4 bases at V and 0 bases at J; junction bases unmatched: 8. The CDR3 length is 18 residues. Germline V gene data show CDR1 as SGHAT and CDR2 as FQDESV (reference sequence). In DNA, the CDR3 is TGTGCCAGCAGCTCGACAGGGGGCAACGCGGCAACTAATGAAAAACTGTTTTTT. Translation gives CASSSTGGNAATNEKLFF.

This chain joins TRBV11-2 and TRBJ1-1; no firm D call. The CDR3 is made up of 12 amino acids. Trimming took 10 bases from V and 0 from J, leaving 9 bases between them. Germline V gene data show CDR1 as SGHAT and CDR2 as FQNNGV. For the CDR3, the DNA is TGTGCCACCCGGACGGTGAACACTGAAGCTTTCTTT. Protein sequence: CATRTVNTEAFF.

This clonotype was seen at least ten times. The chain couples TRBV4-1 to TRBJ1-5; the D gene is possibly TRBD1 (6 bases). The CDR3 extends over 14 amino acids. In germline, CDR1 is MGHRA, CDR2 YSYEKL. The germline V and J ends were trimmed by 2 bases and 6 bases, with 11 bases remaining between them. The CDR3 is CASSQYRGSQPQHF. The CDR3 nucleotides read TGCGCCAGCAGCCAATATAGGGGGAGTCAGCCCCAGCATTTT.

This clonotype was counted once. Since a much larger clone is just one base distant, this may be a read error. The gene calls are TRBV2 and TRBJ2-7; D call uncertain. CDR3 size: 15 residues. The germline V gene encodes CDR1 SNHLY and CDR2 FYNNEI. In DNA, the CDR3 is TGTGCCAGCAGTGAACATGCCGACTCAACCTACGAGCACTACTTC. The encoded protein is CASSEHADSTYEHYF.

This clonotype appeared many times. This chain connects TRBV7-9 to TRBJ2-7, with a weak D call TRBD1 (6 bases). Germline V gene data show CDR1 as SEHNR and CDR2 as FQNEAQ (reference sequence). The length of the CDR3 is 13 residues. V was clipped by 6 bases and J by 2 bases, with 11 bases between them. The CDR3, as DNA: TGTGCCAGCAGTCCGGGACAAACCTACGAGCAGTACTTC. Amino acid sequence: CASSPGQTYEQYF.

The V and J genes are TRBV2 and TRBJ2-5, with TRBD2 matching over 13 bases. The CDR3 loop spans 19 amino acids. Per the germline V gene, CDR1 is SNHLY and CDR2 is FYNNEI. The junction had 18 bases not matched to a gene; V was cut back by 10 bases and J by 1 base. Here the CDR3 DNA reads TGTGCCATCAGCTCCCCGGGACTAGCGGGAAAAGGGGCCCAAGAGACCCAGTACTTC. Protein: CAISSPGLAGKGAQETQYF.

This clonotype occurred many times. The V and J genes are TRBV6-2 or TRBV6-3 and TRBJ2-1; 7 bases map to TRBD2. This CDR3 has 18 amino acids. The germline gives CDR1 MNHEY, CDR2 SVGEGT. J was trimmed by 2 bases and V by 2 bases; bases with no gene match: 12. The CDR3 bases are TGTGCCAGCAGTTACAGATATTGGGGGAGCGGGACCTACAATGAGCAGTTCTTC. Protein sequence: CASSYRYWGSGTYNEQFF.

This clonotype was detected many times. The V call is TRBV28, the J call TRBJ2-1; a weak D match, TRBD1 (6 bases). The CDR3 has 18 amino acids. Deletions cut 5 bases from V and 0 bases from J, with 20 bases between. Germline CDR1 reads MDHEN; CDR2 reads SYDVKM. DNA for the CDR3: TGTGCCAGCAGTCCTACTACAGGGTTCTTTTACTCCTACAATGAGCAGTTCTTC. Translated, it gives CASSPTTGFFYSYNEQFF.

V and J are TRBV12-3 or TRBV12-4 and TRBJ2-3; TRBD2 aligns across 7 bases. The CDR3 has 14 amino acids. V gave up 3 bases and J gave up 3 bases; unmatched junction bases: 3. In DNA, the CDR3 is TGTGCCAGCAGTTTGTGGGGAGGGACAGATACGCAGTATTTT. Encoded protein: CASSLWGGTDTQYF.

In this sample, this clonotype turned up a few times. The chain couples TRBV29-1 to TRBJ2-3; no clear D. The CDR3 extends over 12 amino acids. V was clipped by 3 bases and J by 0 bases, with 4 bases between them. The germline gives CDR1 SQVTM, CDR2 ANQGSEA. Written as DNA, the CDR3 is TGCAGCGTTGACCCAAGCACAGATACGCAGTATTTT. Translation: CSVDPSTDTQYF.

In this sample, this clonotype turned up a few times. V usage is TRBV20-1 and J usage is TRBJ1-1; 9 bases match TRBD1. V lost 5 bases to trimming and J lost 1 base; unmatched junction nucleotides: 8. Per germline, CDR1 DFQATT and CDR2 SNEGSKA (reference sequence). The CDR3 runs to 15 residues. The CDR3 is CSASTGGLENTEAFF. The CDR3 coding sequence is TGCAGTGCTTCTACAGGGGGCCTAGAGAACACTGAAGCTTTCTTT.

This clonotype was found many times. The chain couples TRBV4-3 to TRBJ2-3; possibly TRBD2 for D (6 bases). Germline CDR1 LGHNA, CDR2 YSLEER. CDR3 size: 16 residues. V gave up 4 bases and J gave up 2 bases, with 16 bases separating them. CDR3 DNA sequence: TGCGCCAGCAGCCGCACCCGGGAGTGGGACACAGATACGCAGTATTTT. It is translated as CASSRTREWDTDTQYF.

The table lists this clonotype with many counts. The CDR3 DNA sequence: TGTGCCAGCAGTTCTCGGACAGGGCAACCTATTACTACCGGGGAGCTGTTTTTT. This gives the protein CASSSRTGQPITTGELFF. This chain joins TRBV28 and TRBJ2-2, with 8 bases that match TRBD1. Germline V gene sequence: CDR1 MDHEN, CDR2 SYDVKM. V lost 4 bases and J lost 5; bases outside the gene matches: 15. The CDR3 length is 18 residues.

This clonotype came up many times. The gene calls are TRBV4-3 and TRBJ2-5, with 7 bases lining up with TRBD1. The trim removed 0 bases at V and 1 base at J, leaving 2 bases unmatched. This CDR3 has 15 residues. CDR1 LGHNA and CDR2 YSLEER come from the germline V gene. As DNA, the CDR3 is TGCGCCAGCAGCCAAGAATGGGACAGCCAAGAGACCCAGTACTTC. It translates to CASSQEWDSQETQYF.

In the case of this clonotype: At one boundary the junction diverges from the germline segment, which might be a read error. The rearrangement joins TRBV7-7 to TRBJ2-3, with D unclear. Germline CDR1 is SSHAT and CDR2 is FNYEAQ (reference sequence). This CDR3 has 15 residues. The CDR3 spells CASSYTTASTDTQYF. The CDR3 DNA reads TGTGCTAGCAGCTACACGACGGCTAGCACAGATACGCAGTATTTT.

This clonotype was seen at least ten times. The chain employs TRBV9 and TRBJ1-2; TRBD1 matches 10 bases. Unmatched junction bases numbered 10, after V lost 4 bases and J lost 1 base. The CDR3 sequence is 17 residues long. Germline CDR1 SGDLS, CDR2 YYNGEE. For the CDR3, the DNA is TGTGCCAGCAGCACCAATTCCGGGACAGGGGATAACTATGGCTACACCTTC. It yields the protein CASSTNSGTGDNYGYTF.